This T cell receptor beta chain was found in a study of CD8 T cell repertoires and HIV-1 epitope variants. Study background: Control wells had CMV/EBV/flu peptides, negative Ebola AY9, or no peptide. Epitopes were three Gag families plus Nef HW9 and YT9.

The CDR3 contains 16 residues. Looked up from germline, CDR1 is SGHTA and CDR2 is FQGNSA. V was clipped by 2 bases and J by 2 bases, with 13 bases between them. Findings of the study overall: Under ten antigen-specific TCR beta clonotypes were found; more than five seemed cross-reactive to variants.

For this clone: Its specificity is unknown.

TCR beta CDR3 was sequenced at survey depth on immunoSEQ. The data were produced by immunoSEQ multiplex PCR, yet TCRdb's version contains in-frame clones alone and is incomplete. The sample holds thousands of clones; approximately 66% are singletons and the top ten take 43%. The sequencing sample was made of cultured CD8+ T cells derived from PBMCs. The sequence came from a male donor with HIV. V usage is TRBV7-2 and J usage is TRBJ1-5; D remains unclear. CDR3 bases: TGTGCCAGCAGCTTAAATGGAGGGTTGCGCAATCAGCCCCAGCATTTT. This sequence encodes CASSLNGGLRNQPQHF.